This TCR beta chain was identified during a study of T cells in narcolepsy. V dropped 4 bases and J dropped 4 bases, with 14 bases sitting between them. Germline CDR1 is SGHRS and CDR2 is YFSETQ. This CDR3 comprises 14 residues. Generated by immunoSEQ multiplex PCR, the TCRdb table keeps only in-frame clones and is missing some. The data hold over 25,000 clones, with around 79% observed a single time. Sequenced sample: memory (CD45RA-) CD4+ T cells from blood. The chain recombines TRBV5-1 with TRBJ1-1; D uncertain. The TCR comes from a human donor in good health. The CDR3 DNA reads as TGCGCCAGCAGCCCGACACCCCGAGTCACTGAAGCTTTCTTT. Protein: CASSPTPRVTEAFF. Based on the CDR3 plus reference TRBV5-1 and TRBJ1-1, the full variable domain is KAGVTQTPRYLIKTRGQQVTLSCSPISGHRSVSWYQQTPGQGLQFLFEYFSETQRNKGNFPGRFSGRQFSNSRSEMNVSTLELGDSALYLCASSPTPRVTEAFFGQGTRLTVV.